This T cell receptor (beta chain) was observed in a study of chronic HIV infection and antiretroviral therapy. TCRdb reprocessed the 5' RACE reads with MiXCR, giving one entry per CDR3 protein. This sample has over 40,000 distinct CDR3 sequences, with 19% found just once. The germline CDR1 and CDR2 sequences are LGHNA and YNFKEQ. With 0 bases removed from V and 10 bases from J, the gap between germline ends came to 16 bases. The CDR3 consists of 14 residues. Specimen: peripheral blood. The V and J genes are TRBV4-2 and TRBJ2-7; no definite D call. This clonotype was obtained from an adult who had HIV and had not received antiretroviral therapy, or was an uninfected healthy control (not recorded which). The CDR3: CASSQDLREGIQYF. The CDR3 nucleotides read TGTGCCAGCAGCCAAGATCTGAGAGAAGGGATCCAGTACTTC.